Listed below are T cell receptor beta chains from one sample, sequenced in a study of post-analysis software for immune sequencing data. TCRdb fed the PCR reads into MiXCR, producing one record per CDR3 protein. The sample holds hundreds of thousands of distinct CDR3 sequences, roughly 27% seen once. Source material: blood. These receptors came from a girl between 5 and 17 years old with multiple sclerosis. The CDR3 runs from the conserved cysteine through the conserved F or W. Fields, in order: clone size, D gene, CDR3 length, V gene, J gene, CDR3 DNA, CDR3 protein. The D gene is left open where the match is weak. Part of the rows lack a size; the others show once, few, many or a class for expanded clones.

many,TRBD1,19,TRBV28,TRBJ2-6,TGTGCCAGCAGTTCCCACCGGGGACAGGGGGTCTCTGGGGCCAACGTCCTGACTTTC,CASSSHRGQGVSGANVLTF
many,-,11,TRBV29-1,TRBJ2-5,TGCAGCGTTGTAAGGGGCGAGACCCAGTACTTC,CSVVRGETQYF
few,-,14,TRBV10-3,TRBJ1-2,TGTGCCATCAGTGAGTCGCCCAAAGGGGTTGGCTACACCTTC,CAISESPKGVGYTF
-,-,14,TRBV29-1,TRBJ1-2,TGCAGCGTTGAAAGGGCGGGGGCTAACTATGGCCACACCTTC,CSVERAGANYGHTF
-,-,14,TRBV4-2,TRBJ1-1,TGTGCCAGCAGCCAAGATAAAGGGACCACTGAAGCTTTCTTT,CASSQDKGTTEAFF
once,-,15,TRBV6-5,TRBJ2-2,TGTGCCAGCAGTGACCGGGACACTCAAACCGGGGAGCTGTTTTTT,CASSDRDTQTGELFF
few,TRBD2,15,TRBV20-1,TRBJ2-1,TGCAGTGCTCCCCCTAGCGGCCGCTCCTACAATGAGCAGTTCTTC,CSAPPSGRSYNEQFF
few,TRBD2,16,TRBV3-1,TRBJ2-3,TGTGCCAGCAGCCAAGATCTTAGCGGGAGGTGGGATACGCAGTATTTT,CASSQDLSGRWDTQYF
-,-,16,TRBV18,TRBJ2-7,TGTGCCAGCTCACCACCGGTTGCGAGAGAGCACGGCGAGCAGTACTTC,CASSPPVAREHGEQYF
once,TRBD1,17,TRBV20-1,TRBJ2-7,TGCAGTGCTAGAGATTTCGGGGCGGGACAGGGGGGACGCGAACAGTACTTC,CSARDFGAGQGGREQYF
few,-,15,TRBV12-3/TRBV12-4,TRBJ1-2,TGTGCCAGCAGTTTGGGCGGACACCACGGGGGTGGCTACACCTTC,CASSLGGHHGGGYTF
many,-,15,TRBV6-5,TRBJ2-1,TGTGCCAGCAGTTACTCGAGTGGAATATCGAATGAGCAGTTCTTC,CASSYSSGISNEQFF
-,TRBD1,15,TRBV20-1,TRBJ1-6,TGCAGTGCTAGCCGGACAGGGGAAATCGATTCACCCCTCCACTTT,CSASRTGEIDSPLHF
few,TRBD1,15,TRBV12-3/TRBV12-4,TRBJ1-6,TGTGCCAGCAGTAGCCGCAGGGGGAGGAATTCACCCCTCCACTTT,CASSSRRGRNSPLHF
few,-,13,TRBV7-2,TRBJ1-4,TGTGCCAGCAGCTTAGCGGGTAATGAAAAACTGTTTTTT,CASSLAGNEKLFF
few,-,15,TRBV9,TRBJ2-3,TGTGCCAGCAGCGTAAATTCCGCTAGCACAGATACGCAGTATTTT,CASSVNSASTDTQYF